This T cell receptor (beta chain) came from a study of CD8+CD57+ T cells in acquired aplastic anemia. TCR beta VDJ and CDR3 were profiled, and genomic DNA was the template. Each CDR3 protein is one row after TCRdb ran MiXCR on the reads. The profile shows under 350,000 distinct CDR3 sequences, roughly 53% of them singletons. Patients chosen for sequencing had shown CD8+CD57+ cell expansion by flow cytometry. Among the patients, all had severe acquired aplastic anemia. Germline V lookup: CDR1 SGHTA, CDR2 FQGNSA. Trimming took 4 bases from V and 10 from J, leaving 17 bases between them. The CDR3 is 15 residues long.

The TCR sequence derives from a human donor with aplastic anemia. The rearrangement uses TRBV7-2 and TRBJ1-6, with D perhaps matching TRBD1 (6 bases). The specimen sequenced was sorted CD4+, CD8+, or CD8+CD57+ T cells (not recorded which) from PBMCs. Written as DNA, the CDR3 is TGTGCCAGCAGCTCTCAGACAGGTCTGGACTCACCCCTCCACTTT. It yields the protein CASSSQTGLDSPLHF.